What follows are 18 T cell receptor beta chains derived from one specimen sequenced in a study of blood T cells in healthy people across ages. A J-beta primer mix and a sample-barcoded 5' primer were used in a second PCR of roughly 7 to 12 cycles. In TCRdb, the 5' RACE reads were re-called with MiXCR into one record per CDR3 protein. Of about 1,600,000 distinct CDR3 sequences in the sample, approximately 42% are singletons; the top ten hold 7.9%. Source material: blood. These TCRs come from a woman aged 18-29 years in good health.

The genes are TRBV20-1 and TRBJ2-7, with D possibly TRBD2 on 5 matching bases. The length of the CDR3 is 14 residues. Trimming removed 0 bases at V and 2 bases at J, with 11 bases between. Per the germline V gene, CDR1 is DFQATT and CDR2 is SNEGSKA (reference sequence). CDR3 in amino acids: CSARDSRGPYEQYF. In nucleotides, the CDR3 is TGCAGTGCTAGAGATTCAAGAGGGCCCTACGAGCAGTACTTC.

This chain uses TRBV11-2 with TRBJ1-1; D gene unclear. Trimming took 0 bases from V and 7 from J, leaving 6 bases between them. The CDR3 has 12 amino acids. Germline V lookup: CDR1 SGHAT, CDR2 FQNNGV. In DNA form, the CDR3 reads TGTGCCAGCAGCTTAGATCCAGGTGAAGCTTTCTTT. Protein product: CASSLDPGEAFF.

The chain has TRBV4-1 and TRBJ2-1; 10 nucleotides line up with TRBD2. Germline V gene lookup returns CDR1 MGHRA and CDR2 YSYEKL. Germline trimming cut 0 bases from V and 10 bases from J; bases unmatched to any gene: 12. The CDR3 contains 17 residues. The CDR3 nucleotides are TGCGCCAGCAGCCAAGATCTCCTAGCGGGAGTCTCGGGCGAGCAGTTCTTC. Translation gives CASSQDLLAGVSGEQFF.

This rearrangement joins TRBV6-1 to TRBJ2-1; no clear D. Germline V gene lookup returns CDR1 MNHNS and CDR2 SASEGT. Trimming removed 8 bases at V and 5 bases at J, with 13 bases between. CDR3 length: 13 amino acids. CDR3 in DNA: TGTGCCAGCCGGGCCGCTTCCCACAATGAGCAGTTCTTC. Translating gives CASRAASHNEQFF.

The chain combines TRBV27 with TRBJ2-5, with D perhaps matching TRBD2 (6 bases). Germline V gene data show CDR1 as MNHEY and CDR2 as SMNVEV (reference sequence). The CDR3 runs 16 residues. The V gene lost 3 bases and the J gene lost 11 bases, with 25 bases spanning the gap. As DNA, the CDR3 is TGTGCCAGCAGTTTTTTTGTCGGGACTGGGAACAATGAGCAGTACTTC. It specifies CASSFFVGTGNNEQYF.

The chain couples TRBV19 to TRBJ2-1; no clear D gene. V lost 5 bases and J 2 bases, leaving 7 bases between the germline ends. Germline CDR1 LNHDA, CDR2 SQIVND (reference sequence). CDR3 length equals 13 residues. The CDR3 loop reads CASSPYTYNEQFF. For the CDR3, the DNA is TGTGCCAGTAGTCCCTATACCTACAATGAGCAGTTCTTC.

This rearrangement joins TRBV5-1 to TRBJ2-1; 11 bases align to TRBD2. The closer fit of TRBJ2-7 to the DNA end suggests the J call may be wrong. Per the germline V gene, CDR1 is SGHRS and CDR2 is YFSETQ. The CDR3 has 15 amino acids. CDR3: CASSPPSGRNNEQYF. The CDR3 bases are TGCGCCAGCAGCCCTCCTAGCGGGAGGAACAATGAGCAGTACTTC.

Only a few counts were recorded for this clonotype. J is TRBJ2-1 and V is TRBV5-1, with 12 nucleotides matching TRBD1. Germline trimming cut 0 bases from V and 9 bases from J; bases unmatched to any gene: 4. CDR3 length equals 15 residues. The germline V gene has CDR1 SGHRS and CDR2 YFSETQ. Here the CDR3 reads CASSLGGTGGFEQFF. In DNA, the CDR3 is TGCGCCAGCAGCTTGGGAGGGACAGGGGGCTTTGAGCAGTTCTTC.

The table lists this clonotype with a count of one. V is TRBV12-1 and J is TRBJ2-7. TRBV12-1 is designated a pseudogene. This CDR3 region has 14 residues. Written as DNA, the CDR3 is TGTGCCAGATGGAGAGCGGGAGTCCCCTACGAGCAGTACTTC. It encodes CARWRAGVPYEQYF.

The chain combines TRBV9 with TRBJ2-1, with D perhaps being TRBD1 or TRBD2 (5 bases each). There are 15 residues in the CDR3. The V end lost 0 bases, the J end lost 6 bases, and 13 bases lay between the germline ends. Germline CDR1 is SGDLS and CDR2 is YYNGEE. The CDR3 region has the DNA TGTGCCAGCAGCGTAGTGGGGGTGGCGGGCAATGAGCAGTTCTTC. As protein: CASSVVGVAGNEQFF.

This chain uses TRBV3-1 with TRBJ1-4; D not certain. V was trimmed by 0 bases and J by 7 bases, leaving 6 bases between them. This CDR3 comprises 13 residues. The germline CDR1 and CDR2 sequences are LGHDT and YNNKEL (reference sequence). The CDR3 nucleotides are TGTGCCAGCAGCCAAGATCCCCCTGAAAAACTGTTTTTT. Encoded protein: CASSQDPPEKLFF.

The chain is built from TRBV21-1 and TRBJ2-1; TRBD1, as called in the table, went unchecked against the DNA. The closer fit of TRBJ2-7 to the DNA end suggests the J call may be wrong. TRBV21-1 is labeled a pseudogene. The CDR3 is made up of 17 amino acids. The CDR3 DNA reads TGTGCCAGCAGCTCTTACAGGGGCCGATGTTCCTACAATGAGCAGTACTTC. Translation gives CASSSYRGRCSYNEQYF.

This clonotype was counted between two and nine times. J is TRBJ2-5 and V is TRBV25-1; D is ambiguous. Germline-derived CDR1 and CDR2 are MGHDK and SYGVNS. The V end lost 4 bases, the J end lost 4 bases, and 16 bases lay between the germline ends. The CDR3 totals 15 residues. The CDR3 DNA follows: TGTGCCAGCAGTGTTCGACACTACACTGGAGAGACCCAGTACTTC. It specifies CASSVRHYTGETQYF.

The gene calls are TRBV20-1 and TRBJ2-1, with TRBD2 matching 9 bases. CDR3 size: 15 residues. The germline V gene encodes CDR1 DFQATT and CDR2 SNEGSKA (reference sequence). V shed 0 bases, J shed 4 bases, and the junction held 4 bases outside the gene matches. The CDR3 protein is CSAREVAGAYNEQFF. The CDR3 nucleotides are TGCAGTGCTAGAGAGGTAGCGGGAGCGTACAATGAGCAGTTCTTC.

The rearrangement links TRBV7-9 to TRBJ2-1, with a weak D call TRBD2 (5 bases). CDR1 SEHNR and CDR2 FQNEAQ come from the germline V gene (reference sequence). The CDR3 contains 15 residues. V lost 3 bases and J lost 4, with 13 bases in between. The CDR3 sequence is CASSFPMSGYNEQFF. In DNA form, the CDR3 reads TGTGCCAGCAGCTTCCCTATGTCGGGGTACAATGAGCAGTTCTTC.

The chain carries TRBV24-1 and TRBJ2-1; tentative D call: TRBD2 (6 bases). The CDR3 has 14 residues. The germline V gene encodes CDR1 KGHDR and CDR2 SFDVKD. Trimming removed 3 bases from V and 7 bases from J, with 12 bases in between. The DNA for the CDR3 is TGTGCCACCAGTGATCCCGGAGGGGTGAATGAGCAGTTCTTC. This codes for CATSDPGGVNEQFF.

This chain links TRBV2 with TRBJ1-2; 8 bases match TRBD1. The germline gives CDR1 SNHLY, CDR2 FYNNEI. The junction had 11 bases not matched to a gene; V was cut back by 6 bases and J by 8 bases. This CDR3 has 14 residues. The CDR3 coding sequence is TGTGCCAGCAGGGGACAGGCCCCTTCGGAGGGCTACACCTTC. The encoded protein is CASRGQAPSEGYTF.

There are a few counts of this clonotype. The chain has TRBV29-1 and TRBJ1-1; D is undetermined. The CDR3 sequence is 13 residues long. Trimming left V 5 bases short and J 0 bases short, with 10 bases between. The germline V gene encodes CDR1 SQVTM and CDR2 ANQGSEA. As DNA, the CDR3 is TGCAGCGTTTATGGGGAAATGAACACTGAAGCTTTCTTT. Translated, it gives CSVYGEMNTEAFF.